This T cell receptor beta chain was sequenced during a study of blood T cell repertoires in COVID-19. Per the study methods: Reference gene primer amplification in the assay estimated nucleated cell counts. Using immunoSEQ multiplex PCR, the repertoire was profiled, and TCRdb retains in-frame clones only, with some absent. The DNA gave D and trimming, while V, J and clone size come from that table. Found here are approximately 250,000 clones, about 91% of them singletons; the top ten hold approximately 2.5%. Germline V CDR1 and CDR2: PRHDT, FYEKMQ (reference sequence). Unmatched junction bases numbered 10, after V lost 7 bases and J lost 4 bases. The length of the CDR3 is 17 residues.

The clonotype was recovered from a woman aged 40 to 50 with acute COVID-19. What was sequenced was PBMCs or T cells enriched from blood (not recorded which). The chain combines TRBV13 with TRBJ2-6, with 10 bases matching TRBD2. The CDR3 coding sequence is TGTGCCAGCACCTATTCCGGACTAGCGGCCGGGGCCAACGTCCTGACTTTC. Amino acids: CASTYSGLAAGANVLTF.